The 13 T cell receptor beta chains below were found in one sample sequenced in a study of Ad26.COV2.S vaccination and SARS-CoV-2 variants. The repertoire was sequenced with immunoSEQ multiplex PCR; TCRdb's copy has only in-frame clones and lacks some. The table lists 300,000 to 450,000 clones, approximately 81% of them singletons. Treatment defined: over 15 received Ad26.COV2.S at low or high dose, single or two shots; 5 received placebo; per-sample allocation not given. All samples were drawn on day 63, counting from the first vaccine or placebo injection. The specimen was peripheral blood, collected in a trial of Ad26.COV2.S vaccine versus placebo. The receptors here all came from a person aged 18-65 years who received the Ad26.COV2.S COVID-19 vaccine or a placebo.

The chain couples TRBV18 to TRBJ1-1, with D uncertain. CDR3 size: 15 residues. V was cut by 6 bases and J by 1 base, with 15 bases left in between. The germline CDR1 and CDR2 sequences are KGHSH and LQKENI. This CDR3 reads CASSLNGPGNTEAFF. The CDR3 nucleotides read TGTGCCAGCTCCTTGAACGGCCCGGGGAACACTGAAGCTTTCTTT.

The chain joins TRBV30 to TRBJ1-2; no reliable D call. The CDR3 has 12 residues. The germline V and J ends were trimmed by 7 bases and 3 bases, with 12 bases remaining between them. CDR1 is GTSNPN and CDR2 is SVGIG in the germline V gene (reference sequence). In nucleotides, the CDR3 is TGTGCCTCCACCCCCGGCCACTATGGCTACACCTTC. It codes for CASTPGHYGYTF.

V usage is TRBV30 and J usage is TRBJ2-1; the D call may be TRBD1 or TRBD2 (5 bases each). Looked up from germline, CDR1 is GTSNPN and CDR2 is SVGIG (reference sequence). There are 15 residues in the CDR3. V was pared by 1 base and J by 2 bases, with 12 bases between. The CDR3 bases are TGTGCCTGGAGTGCCTGGGACGGCCCCTACAATGAGCAGTTCTTC. Translating gives CAWSAWDGPYNEQFF.

V gene TRBV5-1 combines with J gene TRBJ2-5; D gene unclear. Deletions cut 4 bases from V and 3 bases from J, with 19 bases between. There are 16 residues in the CDR3. Germline V CDR1 and CDR2: SGHRS, YFSETQ. This CDR3 is CASSTSQTRLKETQYF. As DNA, the CDR3 is TGCGCCAGCAGCACGTCGCAGACGAGGTTGAAAGAGACCCAGTACTTC.

This chain uses TRBV6-1 with TRBJ2-1; 10 nucleotides line up with TRBD2. The CDR3 covers 17 residues. Germline-derived CDR1 and CDR2 are MNHNS and SASEGT. V lost 3 bases, J lost 4 bases, and 9 bases stayed unmatched. This CDR3 is CASSEGVATSGYNEQFF. The CDR3 coding sequence is TGTGCCAGCAGTGAGGGAGTGGCGACTAGCGGGTACAATGAGCAGTTCTTC.

The chain joins TRBV11-2 to TRBJ1-4; tentative D call: TRBD1 (5 bases). This CDR3 is 13 amino acids long. Germline V gives CDR1 SGHAT, CDR2 FQNNGV. Trimming took off 6 bases at V and 10 bases at J, with 15 bases between the two ends. The CDR3 DNA reads TGTGCCAGCAGTCCCGGGACCTTGCTAAAACTGTTTTTT. This codes for CASSPGTLLKLFF.

This chain joins TRBV5-1 and TRBJ2-5; no definite D call. The germline V gene has CDR1 SGHRS and CDR2 YFSETQ. V lost 0 bases to trimming and J lost 8 bases, with 8 bases between them. This CDR3 is built from 12 residues. The CDR3 DNA reads as TGCGCCAGCAGCTTGGAAAGCCGAACCCAGTACTTC. Translating it yields CASSLESRTQYF.

The V and J genes are TRBV3-1 (or the pseudogene TRBV3-2) and TRBJ1-2; maybe TRBD1 (6 bases). V shed 0 bases and J shed 3 bases, with 11 bases lying between them. CDR3 length equals 15 residues. Per germline, CDR1 LGHDT and CDR2 YNNKEL (reference sequence). CDR3 sequence (DNA): TGTGCCAGCAGCCAAGACAGGGGATTGTACTATGGCTACACCTTC. Translated, it gives CASSQDRGLYYGYTF.

The chain couples TRBV18 to TRBJ1-5; unclear D gene. The CDR3 covers 13 residues. Trimming stripped 2 bases from V and 3 bases from J, with 5 bases between. Germline V CDR1 and CDR2: KGHSH, LQKENI. The CDR3 region has the DNA TGTGCCAGCTCACCAGGGATCAATCAGCCCCAGCATTTT. Translation: CASSPGINQPQHF.

The CDR3 sequence is CASSSIVGRTDTPYSNQPQHF. The CDR3 DNA reads TGTGCCAGCAGTTCGATCGTTGGTCGGACAGATACCCCTTATAGCAATCAGCCCCAGCATTTT. V gene TRBV28 combines with J gene TRBJ1-5; tentatively, D is TRBD1 (6 bases). V was trimmed by 4 bases and J by 0 bases, leaving 28 bases between them. The CDR3 has 21 residues. From germline, CDR1 is MDHEN and CDR2 SYDVKM.

Only one count was recorded for this clone. The chain combines TRBV24-1 with TRBJ2-3; TRBD2 matches at 10 bases. The V segment lost 3 bases and the J segment 0 bases; nucleotides outside the gene matches: 5. CDR3 length: 17 residues. Germline CDR1 and CDR2: KGHDR and SFDVKD. DNA for the CDR3: TGTGCCACCAGTGATCATAGCGGGGGGCATAGCACAGATACGCAGTATTTT. Translated: CATSDHSGGHSTDTQYF.

The rearrangement links TRBV18 to TRBJ1-1; D call uncertain. Germline V gene lookup returns CDR1 KGHSH and CDR2 LQKENI. With 1 base removed from V and 0 bases from J, the gap between germline ends came to 6 bases. The CDR3 is 14 residues long. CDR3 region: CASSPLGLNTEAFF. CDR3 sequence (DNA): TGTGCCAGCTCACCACTAGGGTTGAACACTGAAGCTTTCTTT.

This clone was counted a single time. The chain carries TRBV5-8 and TRBJ2-7, with D uncertain. V lost 0 bases and J lost 6, with 10 bases in between. The CDR3 has 13 amino acids. Germline V gives CDR1 SGHTS, CDR2 YDEGEE. The CDR3 DNA is TGTGCCAGCAGCTTGGCCACAGCACCCGAGCAGTACTTC. Translation gives CASSLATAPEQYF. The full variable domain, with the rest looked up from reference TRBV5-8 and TRBJ2-7, is EAGVTQSPTHLIKTRGQQATLRCSPISGHTSVYWYQQALGLGLQFLLWYDEGEERNRGNFPPRFSGRQFPNYSSELNVNALELEDSALYLCASSLATAPEQYFGPGTRLTVT.